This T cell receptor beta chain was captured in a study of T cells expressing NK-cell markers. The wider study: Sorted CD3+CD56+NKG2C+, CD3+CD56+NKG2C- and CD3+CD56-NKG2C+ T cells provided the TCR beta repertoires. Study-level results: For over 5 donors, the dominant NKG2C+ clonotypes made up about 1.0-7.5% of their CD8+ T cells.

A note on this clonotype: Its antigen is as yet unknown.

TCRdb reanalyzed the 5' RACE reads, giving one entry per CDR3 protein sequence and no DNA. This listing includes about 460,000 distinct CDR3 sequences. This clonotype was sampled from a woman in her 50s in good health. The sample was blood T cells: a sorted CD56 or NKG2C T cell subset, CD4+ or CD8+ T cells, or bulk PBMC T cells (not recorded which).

CDR3 sequence: CASSFRQGTGGLSGANVLTF. The rearrangement uses TRBV5-1 and TRBJ2-6; the D gene TCRdb calls, TRBD1, cannot be checked with no DNA. CDR3 length equals 20 residues. Germline values: CDR1 SGHRS, CDR2 YFSETQ.